This T cell receptor beta chain was sequenced during a study of T cells in Graves' hyperthyroidism and ophthalmopathy. Whole-study results and caveats: In the analysis, a 13 V-J model separated ophthalmopathy from stable hyperthyroidism.

The CDR3 extends over 13 amino acids. V lost 1 base and J lost 7, with 8 bases in between. Germline V lookup: CDR1 LGHNA, CDR2 YSLEER. Worth noting for this clonotype: Its antigen is unknown. A much larger clone differs by one base, so this may be a read error.

Researchers took RNA transcripts and amplified the TCR beta CDR3 regions from them. Using the HTBI primer set, a first-round RT-PCR was run on the TCR CDR3. TCRdb reprocessed the multiplex PCR reads via MiXCR and lists one record per CDR3 protein. This table holds nearly 750,000 distinct CDR3 sequences, roughly 32% found once. The sequencing sample was made of blood. V is TRBV4-3 and J is TRBJ1-5; D not resolved. This TCR was recovered from a woman in her thirties or forties with Graves' hyperthyroidism. The CDR3 reads CASSQGESQPQHF. CDR3 nucleotides: TGCGCCAGCAGCCAAGGTGAAAGCCAGCCCCAGCATTTT.